The rows below give T cell receptor beta chains drawn from one sample of a study of blood T cell repertoires in COVID-19. Sequencing used immunoSEQ multiplex PCR; TCRdb keeps in-frame clones, though not all of them. The profile covers 200,000 to 300,000 clones, with approximately 83% appearing a single time and about 9.5% taken by the ten largest. Sequences were obtained from peripheral blood. These receptor sequences come from a woman aged 80 or over with acute or convalescent COVID-19. The CDR3 runs from the conserved cysteine through the conserved F or W. The D gene is left open where the match is weak. Expanded clones get a size class; other rows say once, few or many, or leave the size out.

len	v_gene	abundance	d_gene	j_gene	CDR3nt	CDR3aa
15	TRBV5-8	few	-	TRBJ2-3	TGTGCCAGCACCTTGTTGGGGGCCCTCACAGATACGCAGTATTTT	CASTLLGALTDTQYF
17	TRBV27	-	-	TRBJ1-6	TGTGCCAGCAGTTTATCGAACAGGGTGTCCTATAATTCACCCCTCCACTTT	CASSLSNRVSYNSPLHF
12	TRBV30	-	-	TRBJ2-7	TGTGCCTGGAGTGCAGGTTTTTACGAGCAGTACTTC	CAWSAGFYEQYF
13	TRBV3-1/TRBV3-2	-	-	TRBJ1-2	TGTGCCAGCAGCCAAGATCCGGTCTCTGGCTACACCTTC	CASSQDPVSGYTF
17	TRBV19	-	TRBD2	TRBJ2-2	TGTGCCAGTAGTATTATAGGACTAGCGGCCAACACCGGGGAGCTGTTTTTT	CASSIIGLAANTGELFF
15	TRBV5-1	-	-	TRBJ2-7	TGCGCCAGCAGCTTGGACGGGCAGGGTATCTACGAGCAGTACTTC	CASSLDGQGIYEQYF
15	TRBV3-1/TRBV3-2	-	TRBD2	TRBJ2-1	TGTGCCAGCAGCTCCCCGGGGGGGTCCTACAATGAGCAGTTCTTC	CASSSPGGSYNEQFF
16	TRBV5-4	-	TRBD2	TRBJ2-3	TGTGCCAGCAGCTTCACCTATAGCGGGGGGGCAGATACGCAGTATTTT	CASSFTYSGGADTQYF
14	TRBV6-5	few	TRBD1	TRBJ1-1	TGTGCCAGCACCCAAGACAGGGGAGACACTGAAGCTTTCTTT	CASTQDRGDTEAFF
13	TRBV4-1	-	-	TRBJ1-1	TGCGCCAGCAGCCAACAGGAGAACACTGAAGCTTTCTTT	CASSQQENTEAFF
14	TRBV28	-	TRBD1	TRBJ2-7	TGTGCCATCCTATCCGACAGGGGAAACTACGAGCAGTACTTC	CAILSDRGNYEQYF
16	TRBV28	-	-	TRBJ2-5	TGTGCCAGCAGTTCCCACACCCCGCTAGCGAGAGAGACCCAGTACTTC	CASSSHTPLARETQYF
16	TRBV5-6	once	-	TRBJ2-1	TGTGCCAGCAGGCTGGCCCACCTAGGGGTATACAATGAGCAGTTCTTC	CASRLAHLGVYNEQFF
14	TRBV3-1/TRBV3-2	-	TRBD2	TRBJ2-1	TGTGCCAGCAGATTACTAGCGGGGGACAATGAGCAGTTCTTC	CASRLLAGDNEQFF
13	TRBV30	-	-	TRBJ1-2	TGTGCCTGGAGTGTAGACCAGGGTTATGGCTACACCTTC	CAWSVDQGYGYTF
12	TRBV21-1	once	-	TRBJ1-5	TGTGCCAGCTTGGGACAGGGGACGCCCCAGCATTTT	CASLGQGTPQHF
15	TRBV5-4	-	TRBD1	TRBJ1-1	TGTGCCAGCAGCTTAGCCTTAGGGGGCAACACTGAAGCTTTCTTT	CASSLALGGNTEAFF
15	TRBV5-1	-	TRBD1	TRBJ1-2	TGCGCCAGCAGCCCCACGACAGGGTCGCTTTATGGCTACACCTTC	CASSPTTGSLYGYTF